This record looks at one T cell receptor beta chain sequence and its context. Its matching antigen is unknown. V shed 6 bases, J shed 8 bases, and the junction held 12 bases outside the gene matches. This CDR3 spans 14 amino acids. CDR1 and CDR2 from the germline V gene are LNHDA and SQIVND (reference sequence). This sample stems from a study of cytomegalovirus exposure and HLA in healthy donors. The PCR made use of 60 Vbeta and 13 Jbeta primers. Profiling relied on immunoSEQ multiplex PCR, and the TCRdb table lists in-frame clones only, not all of them. The sample comprises more than 200,000 clones, about 83% of which are singletons, and 1.3% to 1.5% rests with the top ten. Study-level results: Owing to their indistinguishability, certain V segments, notably TRBV6-2 and TRBV6-3, were excluded.

The sequenced sample was PBMCs. V and J are TRBV19 and TRBJ1-2, with 7 nucleotides matching TRBD1. The source of this sequence is a girl under 18 in good health and CMV-seronegative. The CDR3 loop reads CASRPGHRGSGYTF. The DNA of the CDR3 is TGTGCCAGTAGACCGGGACACAGGGGAAGCGGCTACACCTTC.